This is a list of T cell receptor beta chains from one sample in a study of low-dose radiotherapy and immunotherapy resistance in tumors. TCRdb reprocessed the reads with MiXCR, giving one entry per CDR3 protein. The sample yields approximately 84,000 distinct CDR3 sequences, 18% seen once. This material consisted of PBMCs, taken before treatment. These receptors originate from a male donor with prostate cancer. Each CDR3 is given with its conserved first and last residue. A D gene is named only where the DNA matches it firmly. Size tells how often a clone was seen (once, few, many) or the class of an expanded clone, and some rows leave it out.

>TRBV18|TRBJ2-3|-|few
CASSPAGSSTDTQYF
TGTGCCAGCTCCCCCGCGGGATCTAGCACAGATACGCAGTATTTT
>TRBV20-1|TRBJ2-1|TRBD2|many
CSARASGGKGEQFF
TGCAGTGCTAGAGCCAGCGGGGGGAAGGGTGAGCAGTTCTTC
>TRBV7-2|TRBJ2-6|TRBD2|many
CASSTDSGYGANVLTF
TGTGCCAGCAGTACGGATAGCGGGTACGGGGCCAACGTCCTGACTTTC
>TRBV7-2|TRBJ1-3|TRBD1|many
CASTGQGHVTIYF
TGTGCCAGCACCGGACAGGGTCATGTCACCATATATTTT
>TRBV7-2|TRBJ2-7|-|many
CASSLAQRGLHYEQYF
TGTGCCAGCAGCTTAGCGCAAAGGGGCCTCCACTACGAGCAGTACTTC
>TRBV27|TRBJ2-5|-|few
CASSLRSGETQYF
TGTGCCAGCAGTTTACGCTCCGGGGAGACCCAGTACTTC
>TRBV5-1|TRBJ2-3|-|many
CASSLAQSTDTQYF
TGCGCCAGCAGCTTGGCTCAGAGCACAGATACGCAGTATTTT
>TRBV21-1|TRBJ2-5|-|many
CASSKRDSDQETQYF
TGTGCCAGCAGCAAGCGGGACAGCGACCAAGAGACCCAGTACTTC
>TRBV18|TRBJ1-1|-|many
CASSRQVNTEAFF
TGTGCCAGCTCGCGACAGGTGAACACTGAAGCTTTCTTT
>TRBV3-1|TRBJ2-1|TRBD2|once
CASSPRLAGAGDEQFF
TGTGCCAGCAGCCCTCGACTAGCGGGGGCGGGGGATGAGCAGTTCTTC
>TRBV7-8|TRBJ1-5|TRBD1|-
CASSPTTAGGGLPQHF
TGTGCCAGCAGCCCGACGACCGCAGGGGGAGGGCTGCCCCAGCATTTT
>TRBV27|TRBJ1-2|TRBD1|many
CASSFRGDRSYGYTF
TGTGCCAGCAGTTTCAGGGGGGACAGGAGCTATGGCTACACCTTC
>TRBV5-1|TRBJ2-1|TRBD1|few
CASSSPDRGTNEQFF
TGCGCCAGCAGCTCCCCGGACAGGGGAACCAATGAGCAGTTCTTC
>TRBV5-5|TRBJ2-1|-|many
CASSFDEQFF
TGTGCCAGCAGCTTCGATGAGCAGTTCTTC
>TRBV3-1|TRBJ2-3|-|many
CASSLRADTQYF
TGTGCCAGCAGCCTGAGGGCGGATACGCAGTATTTT
>TRBV29-1|TRBJ2-1|-|-
CSVDTNEQFF
TGCAGCGTTGATACCAATGAGCAGTTCTTC
>TRBV7-9|TRBJ2-3|-|many
CASSYSTDTQYF
TGTGCCAGCAGCTATAGCACAGATACGCAGTATTTT
>TRBV25-1|TRBJ2-1|TRBD2|many
CASWGGIGGTQFF
TGTGCCAGTTGGGGGGGAATTGGGGGTACCCAGTTCTTC
>TRBV6-2/TRBV6-3|TRBJ2-7|-|many
CASSYAPALATPLEQYF
TGTGCCAGCAGTTACGCTCCCGCTCTAGCCACCCCTCTCGAGCAGTACTTC
>TRBV11-2|TRBJ2-7|TRBD2|many
CASVLAGDYEQYF
TGTGCCAGCGTACTAGCGGGAGATTACGAGCAGTACTTC
>TRBV3-1|TRBJ1-5|-|-
CASSQGRDQPQHF
TGTGCCAGCAGCCAGGGGAGGGACCAGCCCCAGCATTTT
>TRBV19|TRBJ2-5|-|many
CASSMVAQETQYF
TGTGCCAGTAGTATGGTAGCTCAGGAAACCCAGTACTTC
>TRBV4-3|TRBJ2-3|TRBD2|-
CASSPTSVGGSDTQYF
TGCGCCAGCAGCCCCACTAGCGTAGGTGGCTCAGATACGCAGTATTTT
>TRBV19|TRBJ1-1|-|-
CASRKTGVMNTEAFF
TGTGCCAGTAGAAAGACGGGAGTAATGAACACTGAAGCTTTCTTT
>TRBV10-1|TRBJ2-1|-|many
CASSEFSYNEQFF
TGCGCCAGCAGTGAGTTCAGCTACAATGAGCAGTTCTTC
>TRBV19|TRBJ2-7|TRBD1|many
CASGQGYEQYF
TGTGCCAGTGGACAGGGGTACGAGCAGTACTTC
>TRBV7-2|TRBJ2-3|-|many
CASRETGFPDTQYF
TGTGCCAGCAGGGAGACGGGGTTTCCAGATACGCAGTATTTT
>TRBV5-6|TRBJ1-2|TRBD1|many
CASSFPTDRDGYTF
TGTGCCAGCAGCTTCCCAACCGACAGGGACGGCTACACCTTC
>TRBV9|TRBJ1-2|TRBD1|many
CASSEGTGTGGWGYTF
TGTGCCAGCAGCGAGGGCACCGGGACAGGAGGTTGGGGCTACACCTTC
>TRBV18|TRBJ2-5|-|-
CASSPPGAPRTQETQYF
TGTGCCAGCTCACCACCGGGGGCCCCACGGACCCAAGAGACCCAGTACTTC
>TRBV7-8|TRBJ2-3|-|many
CASSSRGTDTQYF
TGTGCCAGCAGCTCGAGGGGTACAGATACGCAGTATTTT
>TRBV11-3|TRBJ2-7|TRBD1|many
CASSLGTGPVDEQYF
TGTGCCAGCAGCTTAGGGACAGGGCCCGTGGACGAGCAGTACTTC
>TRBV12-3/TRBV12-4|TRBJ1-5|TRBD1|-
CASTPQGALSNQPQHF
TGTGCCAGCACCCCACAGGGGGCGCTTAGCAATCAGCCCCAGCATTTT
>TRBV5-6|TRBJ1-2|TRBD1|many
CASSLTYYRGFFYGYTF
TGTGCCAGCAGCTTAACGTATTACAGGGGATTTTTTTATGGCTACACCTTC
>TRBV2|TRBJ2-2|TRBD1|many
CASRPSTGTWELFF
TGTGCCAGCAGGCCTTCGACAGGGACCTGGGAGCTGTTTTTT
>TRBV5-1|TRBJ2-5|-|many
CASSRGEGPGETQYF
TGCGCCAGCAGCAGGGGCGAGGGGCCGGGTGAGACCCAGTACTTC
>TRBV6-1|TRBJ2-3|-|many
CASSEAVEGAPRTDTQYF
TGTGCCAGCAGTGAAGCGGTTGAAGGGGCGCCCCGGACAGATACGCAGTATTTT